This T cell receptor (beta chain) derives from a study of shared clonotypes between healthy human individuals. Study-wide points: Few donors limited the genetic and exposure-history diversity represented. As a rule, naive subsets had a larger estimated richness than memory subsets.

The assay was immunoSEQ multiplex PCR, and TCRdb's table has in-frame clones only and misses some. The table lists 2 million to 3 million clones, 93% of them singletons. The CDR3 is made up of 17 amino acids. The germline CDR1 and CDR2 sequences are SGHDN and FVKESK. V shed 2 bases and J 4 bases; nucleotides not matched to a gene: 11. On this clone: Its matching antigen is unknown.

The sample was naive CD4+ T cells from PBMCs. Subset denoted: CD45RA+ positively selected. The clonotype comes from a man younger than 35 in good health. Some clones in this sample may be carry-over from other donors' samples. The chain uses TRBV14 and TRBJ2-5, with 9 bases fitting TRBD1. The CDR3 region has the DNA TGTGCCAGCAGCCAAATCTTGCCCTACAGGGGGCGAGAGACCCAGTACTTC. Translating it yields CASSQILPYRGRETQYF.